These 13 T cell receptor beta chains came from one sample sequenced in a study of T-cell memory formation after mild COVID-19. MiXCR, run by TCRdb on the 5' RACE reads, gives a single entry per CDR3 protein. There are 450,000 or so distinct CDR3 sequences in the sample; approximately 23% occur only once, and about 12% lies in the top ten. The sample taken for sequencing was PBMCs or a T cell subset sorted from them (not recorded which). The receptors stem from an adult woman who had mild COVID-19 (a few samples of this study predate the infection). Cell type and time point are not known.

The gene calls are TRBV7-9 and TRBJ1-2; 11 nucleotides match TRBD1. CDR1 SEHNR and CDR2 FQNEAQ come from the germline V gene (reference sequence). J was trimmed by 3 bases and V by 5 bases; bases with no gene match: 5. The CDR3 is 15 amino acids. The CDR3 DNA follows: TGTGCCAGCAGCGAGGGGACAGGGGGGCACTATGGCTACACCTTC. Translated, it gives CASSEGTGGHYGYTF.

This clonotype was detected only a few times. The gene calls are TRBV7-3 and TRBJ2-3; D assignment may be TRBD1 or TRBD2 (5 bases each). The CDR3 loop spans 15 amino acids. CDR1 and CDR2 (germline): SGHTA, FQGTGA. V lost 5 bases, J lost 2 bases, and 14 bases lay in between. The CDR3 protein is CASSRPGAPTDTQYF. The CDR3 nucleotides are TGTGCCAGCAGCCGTCCCGGGGCCCCCACAGATACGCAGTATTTT.

This clonotype was seen a few times. The genes are TRBV27 and TRBJ2-7, with 9 bases lining up with TRBD1. The V segment lost 4 bases and the J segment 6 bases; nucleotides outside the gene matches: 7. The CDR3 sequence is 14 residues long. CDR1 and CDR2 (germline): MNHEY, SMNVEV (reference sequence). CDR3: CASSSGTGPSEQYF. CDR3 coding DNA: TGTGCCAGCAGTTCCGGGACAGGGCCCTCCGAGCAGTACTTC.

The CDR3 coding sequence is TGCAGCGTTGAAGATCAATGGTACACTGAAGCTTTCTTT. Encoded protein: CSVEDQWYTEAFF. The J gene is TRBJ1-1, the V gene TRBV29-1; D is ambiguous. V lost 0 bases, J lost 3 bases, and 8 bases lay in between. The CDR3 runs to 13 residues. Per the germline V gene, CDR1 is SQVTM and CDR2 is ANQGSEA. Full variable domain (rest looked up from reference TRBV29-1 and TRBJ1-1): SAVISQKPSRDICQRGTSLTIQCQVDSQVTMMFWYRQQPGQSLTLIATANQGSEATYESGFVIDKFPISRPNLTFSTLTVSNMSPEDSSIYLCSVEDQWYTEAFFGQGTRLTVV.

This clonotype was counted ten times or more. The chain uses TRBV18 and TRBJ2-7; TRBD2 aligns across 8 bases. Germline V gene data show CDR1 as KGHSH and CDR2 as LQKENI. The CDR3 extends over 15 amino acids. V gave up 6 bases and J gave up 6 bases; unmatched junction bases: 13. The CDR3 reads CASSQSGSHRGEQYF. Written as DNA, the CDR3 is TGTGCCAGCTCGCAAAGCGGGAGTCATCGCGGCGAGCAGTACTTC.

The rearrangement joins TRBV30 to TRBJ2-1, with 7 bases fitting TRBD2. Germline V gives CDR1 GTSNPN, CDR2 SVGIG (reference sequence). The CDR3 has 15 residues. Germline trimming cut 0 bases from V and 5 bases from J; bases unmatched to any gene: 7. CDR3 bases: TGTGCCTGGAGTGTACGTCTAGCGGAGCACAATGAGCAGTTCTTC. It encodes CAWSVRLAEHNEQFF.

This clonotype was seen only a few times. CDR3 bases: TGTGCCAGCAGCTTCAGCGGGACAGGGGGCCTCAAGGGCACTGAAGCTTTCTTT. This encodes CASSFSGTGGLKGTEAFF. This chain uses TRBV7-8 with TRBJ1-1, with TRBD1 matching over 12 bases. The trim removed 3 bases at V and 4 bases at J, leaving 12 bases unmatched. This CDR3 contains 18 residues. Germline V gives CDR1 SGHVS, CDR2 FQNEAQ.

This rearrangement joins TRBV20-1 to TRBJ2-7; 8 bases agree with TRBD1. Trimming took 6 bases from V and 4 from J; bases not matched to a gene: 8. Germline CDR1 is DFQATT and CDR2 is SNEGSKA (reference sequence). This CDR3 is built from 13 residues. The CDR3 DNA sequence: TGCAGTGCAGGACAGGGCAATGGGTACGAGCAGTACTTC. Translated: CSAGQGNGYEQYF.

The J gene is TRBJ1-2, the V gene TRBV12-3 or TRBV12-4; no firm D call. Trimming removed 5 bases from V and 0 bases from J, with 4 bases in between. The CDR3 covers 12 residues. The chain's CDR3 is CASSPSNYGYTF. The CDR3 DNA follows: TGTGCCAGCAGTCCATCTAACTATGGCTACACCTTC.

The rearrangement links TRBV27 to TRBJ1-1; a possible D gene is TRBD1 (5 bases). The CDR3 has 16 residues. Looked up from germline, CDR1 is MNHEY and CDR2 is SMNVEV (reference sequence). Trimming took 4 bases from V and 0 from J, leaving 15 bases between them. The CDR3 DNA sequence: TGTGCCAGCAGTTCACCCCCGGGACGAATGAACACTGAAGCTTTCTTT. Residues: CASSSPPGRMNTEAFF.

In regard to this clonotype: Its ends do not fully match the called genes, so a read error is possible. The CDR3 protein is CASSLTGSSGRETLYF. The CDR3 bases are TGTGCCAGCAGCTTGACCGGGTCCTCGGGGAGGGAGACCCTGTACTTC. The rearrangement joins TRBV5-4 to TRBJ2-5; 7 bases line up with TRBD2. Germline CDR1 SGHNT, CDR2 YYREEE (reference sequence). The CDR3 runs to 16 residues.

This clonotype was seen a few times. V gene TRBV12-3 or TRBV12-4 combines with J gene TRBJ1-5; D call uncertain. Trimming pared 3 bases from V and 5 bases from J, leaving 8 bases between. This CDR3 comprises 13 residues. CDR3 coding DNA: TGTGCCAGCAGTTTTTCCGGATATCAGCCCCAGCATTTT. Encoded protein: CASSFSGYQPQHF.

This clonotype was seen more than once but under ten times. This chain joins TRBV27 and TRBJ2-2; D gene unclear. Looked up from germline, CDR1 is MNHEY and CDR2 is SMNVEV (reference sequence). The CDR3 runs to 13 residues. Deletions cut 5 bases from V and 6 bases from J, with 10 bases between. In DNA form, the CDR3 reads TGTGCCAGCAGTATCCTTCTATCCGGGGAGCTGTTTTTT. This translates into CASSILLSGELFF.